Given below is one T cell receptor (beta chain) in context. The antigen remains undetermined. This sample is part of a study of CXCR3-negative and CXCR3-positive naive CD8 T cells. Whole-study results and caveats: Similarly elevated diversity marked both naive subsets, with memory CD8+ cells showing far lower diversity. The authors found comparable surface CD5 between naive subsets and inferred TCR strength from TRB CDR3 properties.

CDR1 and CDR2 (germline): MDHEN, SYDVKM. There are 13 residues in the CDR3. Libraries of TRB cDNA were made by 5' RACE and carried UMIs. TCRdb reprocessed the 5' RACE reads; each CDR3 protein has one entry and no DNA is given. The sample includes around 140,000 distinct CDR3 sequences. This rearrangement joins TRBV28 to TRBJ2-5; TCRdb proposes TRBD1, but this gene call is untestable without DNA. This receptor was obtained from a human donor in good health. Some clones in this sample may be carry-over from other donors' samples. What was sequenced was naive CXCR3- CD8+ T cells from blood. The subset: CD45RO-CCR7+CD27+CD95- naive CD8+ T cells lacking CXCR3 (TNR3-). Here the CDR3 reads CASSSAGQETQYF.